These 28 T cell receptor beta chains share one sample of origin, sequenced in a study of CXCR3-negative and CXCR3-positive naive CD8 T cells. Through 5' RACE with UMI labels, the TRB cDNA libraries were prepared. After re-calling the 5' RACE reads, TCRdb lists one entry per CDR3 protein, DNA absent. This sample's table reports roughly 86,000 distinct CDR3 sequences. Material: naive CXCR3- CD8+ T cells from blood. This sample's subset: CD45RO-CCR7+CD27+CD95- naive CD8+ T cells lacking CXCR3 (TNR3-). These receptors came from a human donor in good health. Some clones in this sample may be carry-over from other donors' samples.

The chain employs TRBV7-9 and TRBJ1-6. CDR1 and CDR2 from the germline V gene are SEHNR and FQNEAQ (reference sequence). This CDR3 has 16 residues. CDR3 loop: CASSPHGGPPNSPLHF.

The V call is TRBV7-9, the J call TRBJ1-1. CDR3 size: 12 residues. Germline V gene lookup returns CDR1 SEHNR and CDR2 FQNEAQ (reference sequence). CDR3 residues: CASTSGAAEAFF.

This CDR3 reads CASSMPPGTANTEAFF. The chain has TRBV7-2 and TRBJ1-1; TCRdb names TRBD1, which stays unverified in the absence of DNA. Germline V CDR1 and CDR2: SGHTA, FQGNSA. The CDR3 totals 16 residues. Variable domain in full (rest from reference TRBV7-2 and TRBJ1-1): GAGVSQSPSNKVTEKGKDVELRCDPISGHTALYWYRQSLGQGLEFLIYFQGNSAPDKSGLPSDRFSAERTGGSVSTLTIQRTQQEDSAVYLCASSMPPGTANTEAFFGQGTRLTVV.

This chain connects TRBV7-2 to TRBJ2-3; TCRdb gives TRBD1 as the D gene, but with no DNA this cannot be confirmed. The CDR3 covers 13 residues. Germline V lookup: CDR1 SGHTA, CDR2 FQGNSA. CDR3 residues: CASSLGPADTQYF.

CDR3 sequence: CSVVGEGWLNTEAFF. The chain has TRBV29-1 and TRBJ1-1. Germline assignment: CDR1 SQVTM and CDR2 ANQGSEA. There are 15 residues in the CDR3.

The V and J genes are TRBV5-1 and TRBJ2-5; TCRdb names TRBD1, which stays unverified in the absence of DNA. This CDR3 contains 17 residues. Germline loops: CDR1 SGHRS, CDR2 YFSETQ. CDR3 amino acids: CASSPFPGGEYQETQYF. The whole variable domain, filled in from reference TRBV5-1 and TRBJ2-5, reads KAGVTQTPRYLIKTRGQQVTLSCSPISGHRSVSWYQQTPGQGLQFLFEYFSETQRNKGNFPGRFSGRQFSNSRSEMNVSTLELGDSALYLCASSPFPGGEYQETQYFGPGTRLLVL.

CDR3 region: CASSLAGGSNPYEQYF. The chain couples TRBV7-9 to TRBJ2-7; the TCRdb call, TRBD2, lacks DNA for checking. CDR3 length: 16 residues. The germline V gene has CDR1 SEHNR and CDR2 FQNEAQ (reference sequence).

The chain employs TRBV14 and TRBJ1-1; TCRdb gives TRBD1 as the D gene, but with no DNA this cannot be confirmed. The length of the CDR3 is 13 residues. Germline V gene lookup returns CDR1 SGHDN and CDR2 FVKESK. CDR3 loop: CASSELGTGLAFF.

This chain uses TRBV5-6 with TRBJ2-7; TCRdb reports TRBD2, a call that lacks DNA to check it against. Germline values: CDR1 SGHDT, CDR2 YYEEEE. The CDR3 loop spans 11 amino acids. CDR3: CASSLLDEQYF.

The CDR3 is CASRPGGNTEAFF. This rearrangement joins TRBV12-3 or TRBV12-4 to TRBJ1-1; TCRdb returns TRBD1, unconfirmable since there is no DNA. The CDR3 loop spans 13 amino acids.

V gene TRBV10-3 combines with J gene TRBJ2-1; the D call of TRBD2 rests on TCRdb alone, since no DNA is present to check it. CDR3 size: 14 residues. Germline V gene lookup returns CDR1 ENHRY and CDR2 SYGVKD. The CDR3 reads CATTSGSVYNEQFF.

The gene calls are TRBV28 and TRBJ2-1. Germline V lookup: CDR1 MDHEN, CDR2 SYDVKM. The CDR3 is made up of 12 amino acids. CDR3 residues: CASSFVGNEQFF.

The V call is TRBV29-1, the J call TRBJ2-3; as DNA is missing, the TRBD2 call by TCRdb cannot be tested. The CDR3 has 14 amino acids. Germline values: CDR1 SQVTM, CDR2 ANQGSEA. CDR3 sequence reads: CSVNQGGYTDTQYF.

The chain joins TRBV29-1 to TRBJ2-1; absent DNA, TCRdb's TRBD1 call cannot be checked. Germline V gene data show CDR1 as SQVTM and CDR2 as ANQGSEA. CDR3 size: 18 residues. The CDR3 sequence: CSVEDPGTGKIYYNEQFF.

The genes are TRBV21-1 and TRBJ1-5; TCRdb reports TRBD1, a call that lacks DNA to check it against. TRBV21-1 is a recognized pseudogene. The CDR3 totals 16 residues. The CDR3 loop is CASSKIDSFSNQPQHF.

This sequence joins TRBV5-1 and TRBJ1-1; absent DNA, TCRdb's TRBD1 call cannot be checked. The CDR3 is 15 residues long. Germline V gene lookup returns CDR1 SGHRS and CDR2 YFSETQ. Here the CDR3 reads CASSPQPGEYTEAFF.

V and J are TRBV28 and TRBJ2-3. The germline CDR1 and CDR2 sequences are MDHEN and SYDVKM. The CDR3 extends over 18 amino acids. The CDR3 loop is CASSFTTFDNGETYTQYF.

The chain joins TRBV7-9 to TRBJ2-7. Germline CDR1 and CDR2: SEHNR and FQNEAQ (reference sequence). The CDR3 consists of 15 residues. CDR3 loop: CASSLAARLIHEQYF.

V and J are TRBV6-4 and TRBJ2-3; TCRdb's D call of TRBD1 is untestable without DNA. Germline CDR1 is MRHNA and CDR2 is SNTAGT. There are 15 residues in the CDR3. This CDR3 reads CDSSDSTGGTDTQYF.

V is TRBV29-1 and J is TRBJ2-1; TCRdb names TRBD2, which stays unverified in the absence of DNA. This CDR3 has 14 residues. Germline V CDR1 and CDR2: SQVTM, ANQGSEA. CDR3 loop: CSVALAGVVYEQFF.

This rearrangement joins TRBV29-1 to TRBJ1-4. Germline V gene sequence: CDR1 SQVTM, CDR2 ANQGSEA. CDR3 size: 14 residues. CDR3 amino acids: CSVVPVGMGEKLFF.

The chain links TRBV11-1 to TRBJ1-5. The CDR3 extends over 17 amino acids. CDR1 and CDR2 from the germline V gene are SGHAT and FQDESV (reference sequence). CDR3 protein: CASTIGGTRGGNQPQHF.

The gene calls are TRBV29-1 and TRBJ1-2; the D gene TCRdb calls, TRBD1, cannot be checked with no DNA. CDR1 is SQVTM and CDR2 is ANQGSEA in the germline V gene. The CDR3 extends over 12 amino acids. This chain's CDR3 is CSVDKGAYGYTF.

This rearrangement joins TRBV29-1 to TRBJ1-2. Germline CDR1 is SQVTM and CDR2 is ANQGSEA. The CDR3 covers 13 residues. The CDR3 region is CSPQVPENYGYTF.

The gene calls are TRBV29-1 and TRBJ1-2; without DNA, the TCRdb call of TRBD1 cannot be checked. The germline V gene encodes CDR1 SQVTM and CDR2 ANQGSEA. The CDR3 consists of 11 residues. The CDR3 here is CSVPGHYGYTF.

V is TRBV12-3 or TRBV12-4 and J is TRBJ1-3; as DNA is missing, the TRBD1 call by TCRdb cannot be tested. This CDR3 region has 14 residues. CDR3 region: CASNTGDPGNTIYF.

CDR3 in amino acids: CASTTGGAYEQYF. The chain joins TRBV12-3 or TRBV12-4 to TRBJ2-7. The length of the CDR3 is 13 residues.

This chain joins TRBV29-1 and TRBJ2-1. Germline loops: CDR1 SQVTM, CDR2 ANQGSEA. This CDR3 contains 14 residues. CDR3 sequence: CSVEDESVYNEQFF.